Below are 27 T cell receptor beta chains sequenced from a single sample in a study of Tregs in tolerant kidney transplant recipients. The table came from immunoSEQ multiplex PCR; TCRdb's copy has only in-frame clones and leaves some out. The sample shows over 50,000 clones, approximately 85% of them seen only once. The sample consisted of Tregs from blood, taken before the transplant. The receptors were sampled from a human donor who received a combined kidney and bone marrow transplant.

The V gene is TRBV5-6, the J gene TRBJ1-1, with D possibly TRBD1 on 6 matching bases. CDR1 SGHDT and CDR2 YYEEEE come from the germline V gene. Trimming pared 3 bases from V and 0 bases from J, leaving 15 bases between. The CDR3 has 16 residues. As DNA, the CDR3 is TGTGCCAGCAGCTATAGGACAGCAAACATGAACACTGAAGCTTTCTTT. Translated: CASSYRTANMNTEAFF.

The chain carries TRBV5-1 and TRBJ1-3; D is ambiguous. The CDR3 runs 11 residues. Germline V gene lookup returns CDR1 SGHRS and CDR2 YFSETQ. Trimming shortened V by 6 bases and J by 0 bases, and 1 base separated the two germline ends. CDR3 amino acids: CASNSGNTIYF. CDR3 DNA: TGCGCCAGCAACTCTGGAAACACCATATATTTT.

The chain is built from TRBV7-2 and TRBJ2-1; D not certain. Trimming stripped 5 bases from V and 0 bases from J, with 11 bases between. Germline CDR1 is SGHTA and CDR2 is FQGNSA. This CDR3 contains 15 residues. Here the CDR3 DNA reads TGTGCCAGCAGCCCGAGACGGAGCTCCTACAATGAGCAGTTCTTC. It encodes CASSPRRSSYNEQFF. Filled out from reference TRBV7-2 and TRBJ2-1, the complete variable domain reads GAGVSQSPSNKVTEKGKDVELRCDPISGHTALYWYRQSLGQGLEFLIYFQGNSAPDKSGLPSDRFSAERTGGSVSTLTIQRTQQEDSAVYLCASSPRRSSYNEQFFGPGTRLTVL.

The chain employs TRBV28 and TRBJ1-1; D not resolved. CDR3 length: 12 amino acids. V was trimmed by 2 bases and J by 0 bases, leaving 1 base between them. The V gene's germline CDR1 is MDHEN and CDR2 SYDVKM. The chain's CDR3 is CASSLMNTEAFF. CDR3 coding DNA: TGTGCCAGCAGTTTAATGAACACTGAAGCTTTCTTT. Variable domain in full (rest from reference TRBV28 and TRBJ1-1): DVKVTQSSRYLVKRTGEKVFLECVQDMDHENMFWYRQDPGLGLRLIYFSYDVKMKEKGDIPEGYSVSREKKERFSLILESASTNQTSMYLCASSLMNTEAFFGQGTRLTVV.

This clone was detected only a few times. V is TRBV19 and J is TRBJ1-2; 10 nucleotides agree with TRBD1. The CDR3 covers 14 residues. The ends lost 3 bases at V and 8 bases at J; junction bases unmatched: 6. CDR1 and CDR2 (germline): LNHDA, SQIVND (reference sequence). CDR3 sequence reads: CASSMADRGRGYTF. CDR3 coding DNA: TGTGCCAGTAGTATGGCCGACAGGGGGCGCGGCTACACCTTC. The full variable domain, completed using reference TRBV19 and TRBJ1-2, is DGGITQSPKYLFRKEGQNVTLSCEQNLNHDAMYWYRQDPGQGLRLIYYSQIVNDFQKGDIAEGYSVSREKKESFPLTVTSAQKNPTAFYLCASSMADRGRGYTFGSGTRLTVV.

This clone was seen a few times. This chain joins TRBV10-1 and TRBJ2-7, with a weak D call TRBD2 (5 bases). V was trimmed by 6 bases and J by 2 bases, leaving 14 bases between them. Germline-derived CDR1 and CDR2 are WNHNN and SYGVQD (reference sequence). The CDR3 is 14 amino acids. The DNA of the CDR3 is TGCGCCAGCAGCCCCTCCGGGGAAGCCTACGAGCAGTACTTC. Residues: CASSPSGEAYEQYF.

V gene TRBV7-2 combines with J gene TRBJ1-5; D might be TRBD1 (6 bases). This CDR3 contains 16 residues. Germline CDR1 SGHTA, CDR2 FQGNSA. V was pared by 4 bases and J by 8 bases, with 21 bases between. The CDR3 is CASSSHRGRGGKPQHF. The CDR3 DNA sequence: TGTGCCAGCAGCTCCCATAGGGGGAGGGGGGGAAAGCCCCAGCATTTT. The full variable domain, its missing parts supplied by reference TRBV7-2 and TRBJ1-5, is GAGVSQSPSNKVTEKGKDVELRCDPISGHTALYWYRQSLGQGLEFLIYFQGNSAPDKSGLPSDRFSAERTGGSVSTLTIQRTQQEDSAVYLCASSSHRGRGGKPQHFGDGTRLSIL.

This chain joins TRBV7-2 and TRBJ1-1; TRBD1 aligns across 7 bases. This CDR3 is 16 amino acids long. Germline CDR1 is SGHTA and CDR2 is FQGNSA. V dropped 0 bases and J dropped 6; count of bases not matched to a gene: 10. Here the CDR3 reads CASSLAWAGGKAEAFF. As DNA, the CDR3 is TGTGCCAGCAGCTTAGCGTGGGCAGGGGGAAAGGCTGAAGCTTTCTTT.

The rearrangement joins TRBV29-1 to TRBJ2-3, with D perhaps TRBD2 (6 bases). V was trimmed by 5 bases and J by 1 base, leaving 10 bases between them. Germline loops: CDR1 SQVTM, CDR2 ANQGSEA. CDR3 length: 13 amino acids. CDR3 sequence: CSVWGDRTDTQYF. The CDR3 DNA follows: TGCAGCGTTTGGGGGGACCGCACAGATACGCAGTATTTT.

This chain links TRBV6-1 with TRBJ1-3; D ambiguous. V lost 3 bases and J 3 bases, leaving 6 bases between the germline ends. CDR1 and CDR2 from the germline V gene are MNHNS and SASEGT. This CDR3 has 13 residues. The chain's CDR3 is CASSEASGNTIYF. In nucleotides, the CDR3 is TGTGCCAGCAGTGAGGCTAGTGGAAACACCATATATTTT.

J is TRBJ1-1 and V is TRBV6-1; TRBD1 matches 8 bases. The V and J ends lost 9 bases and 4 bases, in that order; junction bases with no gene match: 10. The CDR3 has 14 residues. Germline V gives CDR1 MNHNS, CDR2 SASEGT. The CDR3 nucleotides are TGTGCCAGTCTATCCACAGGGGGGGCCACTGAAGCTTTCTTT. Amino acid sequence: CASLSTGGATEAFF.

This clone appeared once. This chain uses TRBV7-8 with TRBJ2-5, with D possibly TRBD2 on 5 matching bases. The J call is doubtful: the DNA matches TRBJ2-7 better. The V gene's germline CDR1 is SGHVS and CDR2 FQNEAQ. The CDR3 extends over 13 amino acids. CDR3 sequence reads: CASSQRGSYEQYF. CDR3 DNA sequence: TGTGCCAGCAGCCAGCGAGGGAGCTACGAGCAGTACTTC.

The table lists this clone with a few counts. This chain links TRBV29-1 with TRBJ1-1, with D possibly matching TRBD1 (5 bases). Germline V gives CDR1 SQVTM, CDR2 ANQGSEA. The CDR3 extends over 12 amino acids. V lost 4 bases to trimming and J lost 10 bases, with 16 bases between them. The CDR3 loop reads CSVGGGLVGAFF. For the CDR3, the DNA is TGCAGCGTTGGGGGGGGTCTGGTTGGAGCTTTCTTT.

J is TRBJ1-2 and V is TRBV7-6; D is unclear. V lost 1 base and J lost 6, with 9 bases in between. The CDR3 is 13 residues long. CDR1 is SGHVS, CDR2 FNYEAQ, per germline. The DNA for the CDR3 is TGTGCCAGCAGCTTAGGATACAGAGATGGCTACACCTTC. This sequence encodes CASSLGYRDGYTF.

The rearrangement uses TRBV5-5 and TRBJ1-2; possibly TRBD1 for D (5 bases). Germline CDR1 is SGHKS and CDR2 is YYEKEE (reference sequence). The CDR3 loop spans 16 amino acids. V was trimmed by 0 bases and J by 6 bases, leaving 18 bases between them. CDR3 DNA: TGTGCCAGCAGCTTGGTCTGGGAGAATAGGGACGATGGCTACACCTTC. This codes for CASSLVWENRDDGYTF.

The CDR3: CASSPSRLLQNTQYF. The CDR3, as DNA: TGTGCCAGCAGTCCGAGTCGTCTTCTTCAGAATACGCAGTATTTT. The chain uses TRBV28 and TRBJ2-3; no reliable D call. CDR1 MDHEN and CDR2 SYDVKM come from the germline V gene. The CDR3 extends over 15 amino acids. Trimming shortened V by 5 bases and J by 7 bases, and 19 bases separated the two germline ends.

This chain links TRBV14 with TRBJ2-3; 7 bases are a match to TRBD2. The J segment lost 11 bases and the V segment lost 1 base, leaving 15 bases of the junction unmatched. Germline CDR1 and CDR2: SGHDN and FVKESK. The CDR3 is made up of 16 amino acids. DNA for the CDR3: TGTGCCAGCAGCCAAGCATTCGGCGGGAGCAGCCCGCGGCAGTATTTT. Protein sequence: CASSQAFGGSSPRQYF.

The gene calls are TRBV5-4 and TRBJ2-1, with TRBD2 matching over 7 bases. The CDR3 is 14 amino acids. The J segment lost 3 bases and the V segment lost 7 bases, leaving 7 bases of the junction unmatched. Germline CDR1 SGHNT, CDR2 YYREEE (reference sequence). The DNA for the CDR3 is TGTGCCAGCGGCCCGGCGGGGGACTACAATGAGCAGTTCTTC. The encoded protein is CASGPAGDYNEQFF.

The gene calls are TRBV6-7 and TRBJ1-1; no reliable D call. TRBV6-7 is an open reading frame, and its role is uncertain. The V and J ends lost 5 bases and 3 bases respectively, with 13 bases between them. CDR3 length: 14 amino acids. The CDR3 region has the DNA TGTGCCAGCAGTGCTCAGGTTACGGACACTGAAGCTTTCTTT. Its protein product is CASSAQVTDTEAFF.

The genes are TRBV25-1 and TRBJ1-1; possibly TRBD1 for D (5 bases). The germline CDR1 and CDR2 sequences are MGHDK and SYGVNS. Trimming shortened V by 7 bases and J by 5 bases, and 14 bases separated the two germline ends. The CDR3 is 13 residues long. The CDR3 here is CASKIKRGTEAFF. CDR3 sequence (DNA): TGTGCCAGCAAGATTAAACGGGGGACTGAAGCTTTCTTT.

J is TRBJ2-7 and V is TRBV5-1; no firm D call. Germline CDR1 reads SGHRS; CDR2 reads YFSETQ. This CDR3 region has 13 residues. Trimming took 3 bases from V and 10 from J, leaving 17 bases between them. The CDR3 DNA reads as TGCGCCAGCAGCTCGGAAGGAGCCAGTTCCCAGTACTTC. Residues: CASSSEGASSQYF.

This clone has a handful of counts. The chain joins TRBV15 to TRBJ2-7, with 8 bases fitting TRBD2. Trimming removed 3 bases from V and 4 bases from J; junction bases left unmatched: 5. This CDR3 region has 14 residues. Looked up from germline, CDR1 is LNHNV and CDR2 is YYDKDF (reference sequence). In DNA, the CDR3 is TGTGCCACCAGCAGTGTGGGACTAGAGTACGAGCAGTACTTC. It specifies CATSSVGLEYEQYF.

The genes are TRBV9 and TRBJ2-7, with D possibly TRBD2 on 5 matching bases. V was pared by 0 bases and J by 3 bases, with 7 bases between. This CDR3 region has 13 residues. CDR1 SGDLS and CDR2 YYNGEE come from the germline V gene. As DNA, the CDR3 is TGTGCCAGCAGCGTAGGCCGGGACTACGAGCAGTACTTC. Its translation: CASSVGRDYEQYF.

The V call is TRBV6-1, the J call TRBJ2-7, with TRBD2 identical over 8 bases. Germline CDR1 MNHNS, CDR2 SASEGT. CDR3 size: 14 residues. With 9 bases clipped from V and 4 bases from J, the junction kept 11 bases outside the gene matches. CDR3 sequence reads: CASGLTSAVYEQYF. The CDR3 DNA sequence: TGTGCCAGTGGTTTGACTAGCGCTGTTTACGAGCAGTACTTC.

The chain links TRBV5-1 to TRBJ1-2, with D possibly TRBD1 on 5 matching bases. Germline CDR1 reads SGHRS; CDR2 reads YFSETQ. V shed 4 bases and J shed 13 bases, with 23 bases lying between them. The CDR3 loop spans 14 amino acids. CDR3 DNA sequence: TGCGCCAGCAGCCCGGAAAGGGGACGCCCTGGAGTCACCTTC. It is translated as CASSPERGRPGVTF.

V usage is TRBV10-1 and J usage is TRBJ2-3; TRBD2 agrees at 7 bases. CDR1 and CDR2 (germline): WNHNN, SYGVQD (reference sequence). J was trimmed by 0 bases and V by 0 bases; bases with no gene match: 3. The CDR3 runs 16 residues. The CDR3 nucleotides are TGCGCCAGCAGTGAGTCGAGAGCGGGGAGCACAGATACGCAGTATTTT. It specifies CASSESRAGSTDTQYF.

The chain uses TRBV28 and TRBJ2-1; TRBD1 might be the D (5 bases). Deletions cut 3 bases from V and 10 bases from J, with 7 bases between. Germline V gene lookup returns CDR1 MDHEN and CDR2 SYDVKM. This CDR3 comprises 11 residues. The CDR3 region has the DNA TGTGCCAGCAGTTTCAGGGTCGAGCAGTTCTTC. This encodes CASSFRVEQFF.